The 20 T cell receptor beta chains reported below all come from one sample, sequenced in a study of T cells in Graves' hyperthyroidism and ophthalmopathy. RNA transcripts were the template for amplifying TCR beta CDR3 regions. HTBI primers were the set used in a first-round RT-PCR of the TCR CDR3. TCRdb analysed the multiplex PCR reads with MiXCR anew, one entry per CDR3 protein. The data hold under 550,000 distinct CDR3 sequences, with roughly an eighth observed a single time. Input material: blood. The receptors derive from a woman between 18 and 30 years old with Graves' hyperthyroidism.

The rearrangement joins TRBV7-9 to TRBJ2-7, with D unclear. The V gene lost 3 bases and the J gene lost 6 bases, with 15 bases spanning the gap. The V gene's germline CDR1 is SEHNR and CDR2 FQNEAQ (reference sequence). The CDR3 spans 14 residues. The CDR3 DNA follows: TGTGCCAGCAGCTTCCGGGCAGAGAGGAGCGAGCAGTACTTC. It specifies CASSFRAERSEQYF.

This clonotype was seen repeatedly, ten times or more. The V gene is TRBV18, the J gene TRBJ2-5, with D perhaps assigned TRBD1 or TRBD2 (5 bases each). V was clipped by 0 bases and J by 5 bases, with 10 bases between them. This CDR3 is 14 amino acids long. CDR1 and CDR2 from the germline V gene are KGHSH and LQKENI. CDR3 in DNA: TGTGCCAGCTCACCACCGTTGGGGGAGGAGACCCAGTACTTC. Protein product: CASSPPLGEETQYF.

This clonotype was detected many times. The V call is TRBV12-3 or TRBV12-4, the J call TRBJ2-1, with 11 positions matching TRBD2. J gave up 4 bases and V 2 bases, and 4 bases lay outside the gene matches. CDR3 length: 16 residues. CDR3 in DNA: TGTGCCAGCAGTTTAAATCCTAGCGGGAGGTACAATGAGCAGTTCTTC. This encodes CASSLNPSGRYNEQFF.

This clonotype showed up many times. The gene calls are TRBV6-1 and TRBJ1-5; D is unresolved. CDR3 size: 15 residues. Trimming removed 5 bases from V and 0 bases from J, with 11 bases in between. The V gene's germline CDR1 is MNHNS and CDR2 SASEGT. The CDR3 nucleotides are TGTGCCAGCAGTAGGGCGGGAAATAGCAATCAGCCCCAGCATTTT. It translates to CASSRAGNSNQPQHF.

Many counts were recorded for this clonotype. CDR3 in amino acids: CASTSTDTQYF. The DNA for the CDR3 is TGTGCCTCGACGAGCACAGATACGCAGTATTTT. J is TRBJ2-3 and V is TRBV28; D ambiguous. V lost 11 bases and J lost 0, with 6 bases in between. CDR1 and CDR2 (germline): MDHEN, SYDVKM. The CDR3 consists of 11 residues.

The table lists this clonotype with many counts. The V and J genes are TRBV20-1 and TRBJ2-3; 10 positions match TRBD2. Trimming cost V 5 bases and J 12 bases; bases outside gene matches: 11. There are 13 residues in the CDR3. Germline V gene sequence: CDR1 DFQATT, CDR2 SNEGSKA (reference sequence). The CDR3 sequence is CSAPGTSEFAQYF. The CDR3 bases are TGCAGTGCTCCCGGGACTAGCGAATTCGCACAGTATTTT.

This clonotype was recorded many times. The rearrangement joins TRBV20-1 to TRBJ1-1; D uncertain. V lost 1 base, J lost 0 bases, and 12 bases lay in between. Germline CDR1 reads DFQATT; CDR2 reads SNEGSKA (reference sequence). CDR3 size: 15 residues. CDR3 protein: CSARASGFMNTEAFF. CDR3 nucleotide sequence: TGCAGTGCTAGAGCGTCGGGATTCATGAACACTGAAGCTTTCTTT.

The DNA of the CDR3 is TGTGCCAGTAGTAGCGACAGGGGATGGGGCGAGACCCAGTACTTC. Protein product: CASSSDRGWGETQYF. The chain couples TRBV19 to TRBJ2-5; the match to TRBD1 covers 8 bases. CDR3 size: 15 residues. Germline loops: CDR1 LNHDA, CDR2 SQIVND (reference sequence). V lost 4 bases to trimming and J lost 5 bases; unmatched junction nucleotides: 9.

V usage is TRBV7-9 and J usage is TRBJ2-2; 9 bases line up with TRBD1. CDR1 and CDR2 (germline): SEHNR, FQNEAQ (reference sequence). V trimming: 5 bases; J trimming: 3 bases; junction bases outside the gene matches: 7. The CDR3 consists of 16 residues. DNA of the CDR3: TGTGCCAGCAGCCCTAGGACAGGGGCGGACACCGGGGAGCTGTTTTTT. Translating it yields CASSPRTGADTGELFF.

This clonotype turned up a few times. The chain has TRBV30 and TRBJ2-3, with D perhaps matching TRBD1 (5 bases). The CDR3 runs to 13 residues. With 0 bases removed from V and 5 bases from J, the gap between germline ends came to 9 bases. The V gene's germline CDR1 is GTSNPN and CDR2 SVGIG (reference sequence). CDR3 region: CAWSVARGDTQYF. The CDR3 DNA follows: TGTGCCTGGAGTGTAGCAAGGGGAGATACGCAGTATTTT. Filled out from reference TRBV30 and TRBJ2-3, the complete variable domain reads SQTIHQWPATLVQPVGSPLSLECTVEGTSNPNLYWYRQAAGRGLQLLFYSVGIGQISSEVPQNLSASRPQDRQFILSSKKLLLSDSGFYLCAWSVARGDTQYFGPGTRLTVL.

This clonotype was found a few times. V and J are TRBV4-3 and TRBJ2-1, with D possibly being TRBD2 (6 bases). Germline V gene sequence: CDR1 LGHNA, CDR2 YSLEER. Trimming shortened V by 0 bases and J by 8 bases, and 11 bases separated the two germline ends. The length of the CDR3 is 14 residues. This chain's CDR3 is CASSQEPSGDEQFF. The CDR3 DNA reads TGCGCCAGCAGCCAAGAACCCTCGGGGGATGAGCAGTTCTTC.

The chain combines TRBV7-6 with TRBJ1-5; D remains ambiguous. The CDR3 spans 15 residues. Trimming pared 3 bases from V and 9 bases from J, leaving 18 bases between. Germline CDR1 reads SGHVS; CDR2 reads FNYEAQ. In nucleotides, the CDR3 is TGTGCCAGCAGCTTTGGGCAGGCCCACTCTTCGCCCCAGCATTTT. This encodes CASSFGQAHSSPQHF.

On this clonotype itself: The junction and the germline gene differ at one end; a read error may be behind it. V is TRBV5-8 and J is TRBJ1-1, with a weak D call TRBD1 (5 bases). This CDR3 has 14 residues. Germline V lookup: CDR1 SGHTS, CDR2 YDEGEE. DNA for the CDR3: TGCGCCAGCAGCTTGTCGGCGGGGACCACTGAAGCTTTCTTT. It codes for CASSLSAGTTEAFF.

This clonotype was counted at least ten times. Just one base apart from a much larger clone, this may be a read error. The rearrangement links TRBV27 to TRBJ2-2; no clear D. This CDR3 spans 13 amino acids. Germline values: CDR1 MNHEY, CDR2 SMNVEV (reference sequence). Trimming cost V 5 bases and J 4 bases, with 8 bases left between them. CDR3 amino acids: CASSQPGTGELFF. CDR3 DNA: TGTGCCAGCAGTCAACCGGGCACCGGGGAGCTGTTTTTT.

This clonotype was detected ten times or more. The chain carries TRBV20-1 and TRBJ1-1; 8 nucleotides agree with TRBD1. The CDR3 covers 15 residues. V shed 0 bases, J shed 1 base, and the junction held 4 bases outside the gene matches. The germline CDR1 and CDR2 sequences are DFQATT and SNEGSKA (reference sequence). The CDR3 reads CSARDAGGGNTEAFF. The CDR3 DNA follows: TGCAGTGCTAGAGACGCAGGGGGCGGGAACACTGAAGCTTTCTTT.

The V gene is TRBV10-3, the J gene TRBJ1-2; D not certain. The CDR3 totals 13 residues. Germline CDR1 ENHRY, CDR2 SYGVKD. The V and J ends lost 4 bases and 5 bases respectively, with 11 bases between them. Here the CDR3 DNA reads TGTGCCATCAGTGCCGAGGAATTATATGGCTACACCTTC. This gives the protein CAISAEELYGYTF.

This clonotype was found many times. DNA of the CDR3: TGTGCTAGTGGTCACAGATATTCAGATACGCAGTATTTT. Encoded protein: CASGHRYSDTQYF. This sequence joins TRBV12-5 and TRBJ2-3; D is undetermined. The germline CDR1 and CDR2 sequences are LGHNT and FRNRAP. Trimming stripped 5 bases from V and 4 bases from J, with 10 bases between. The CDR3 consists of 13 residues. The variable domain in full, with the rest retrieved from reference TRBV12-5 and TRBJ2-3, is DARVTQTPRHKVTEMGQEVTMRCQPILGHNTVFWYRQTMMQGLELLAYFRNRAPLDDSGMPKDRFSAEMPDATLATLKIQPSEPRDSAVYFCASGHRYSDTQYFGPGTRLTVL.

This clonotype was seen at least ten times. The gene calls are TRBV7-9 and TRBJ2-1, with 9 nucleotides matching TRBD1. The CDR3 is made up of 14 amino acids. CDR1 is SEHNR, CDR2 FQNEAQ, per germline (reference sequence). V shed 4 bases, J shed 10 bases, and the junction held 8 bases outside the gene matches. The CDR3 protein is CASSSGQGSQEQFF. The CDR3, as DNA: TGTGCCAGCAGCTCGGGACAGGGTTCACAAGAGCAGTTCTTC.

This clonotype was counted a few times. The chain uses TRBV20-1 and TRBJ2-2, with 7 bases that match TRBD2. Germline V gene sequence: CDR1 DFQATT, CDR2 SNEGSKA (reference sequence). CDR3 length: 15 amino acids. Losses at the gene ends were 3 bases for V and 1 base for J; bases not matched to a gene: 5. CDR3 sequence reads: CSASDLAENTGELFF. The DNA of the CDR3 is TGCAGTGCTAGCGATCTAGCGGAGAACACCGGGGAGCTGTTTTTT.

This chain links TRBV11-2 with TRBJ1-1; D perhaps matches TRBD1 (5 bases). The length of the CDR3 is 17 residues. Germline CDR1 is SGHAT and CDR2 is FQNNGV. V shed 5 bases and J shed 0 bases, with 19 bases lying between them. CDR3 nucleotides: TGTGCCAGCAGCCCGGGGGTCGTTTTCATAATGAACACTGAAGCTTTCTTT. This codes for CASSPGVVFIMNTEAFF.